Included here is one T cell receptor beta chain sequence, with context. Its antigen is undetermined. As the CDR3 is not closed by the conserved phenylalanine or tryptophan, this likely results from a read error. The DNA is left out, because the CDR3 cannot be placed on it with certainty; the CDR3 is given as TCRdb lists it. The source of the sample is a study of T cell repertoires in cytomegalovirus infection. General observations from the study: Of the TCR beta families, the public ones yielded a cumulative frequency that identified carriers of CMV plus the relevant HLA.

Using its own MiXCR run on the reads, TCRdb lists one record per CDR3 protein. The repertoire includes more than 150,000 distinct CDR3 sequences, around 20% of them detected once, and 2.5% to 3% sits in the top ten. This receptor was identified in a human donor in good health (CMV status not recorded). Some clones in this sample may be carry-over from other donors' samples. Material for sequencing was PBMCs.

CDR3 region: CATWTRQAP. J is TRBJ2-4 and V is TRBV5-5; the DNA was not compared with TRBD2, the D call given in the table. The V gene's germline CDR1 is SGHKS and CDR2 YYEKEE (reference sequence). The CDR3 length equals 9 residues, ends included.